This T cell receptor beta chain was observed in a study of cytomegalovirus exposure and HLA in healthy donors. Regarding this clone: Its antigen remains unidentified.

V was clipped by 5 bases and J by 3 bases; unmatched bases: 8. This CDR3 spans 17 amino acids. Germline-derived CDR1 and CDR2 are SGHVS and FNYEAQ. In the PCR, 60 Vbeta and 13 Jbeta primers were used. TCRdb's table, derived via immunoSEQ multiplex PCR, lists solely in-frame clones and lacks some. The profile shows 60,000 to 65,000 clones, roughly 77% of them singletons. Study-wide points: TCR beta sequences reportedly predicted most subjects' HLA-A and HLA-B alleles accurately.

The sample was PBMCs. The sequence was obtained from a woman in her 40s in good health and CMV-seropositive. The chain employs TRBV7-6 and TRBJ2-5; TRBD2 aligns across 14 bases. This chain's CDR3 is CASSLVGTSGGEETQYF. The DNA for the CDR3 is TGTGCCAGCAGCCTCGTCGGGACTAGCGGGGGAGAAGAGACCCAGTACTTC.